The present entry profiles one T cell receptor beta chain with its context. TCRdb's copy holds only in-frame clones and misses some; the assay was immunoSEQ multiplex PCR. The table records approximately 65,000 clones, around 80% of them present only once. This sample was included in a study of blood T cell repertoires in COVID-19. Trimming removed 2 bases at V and 2 bases at J, with 11 bases between. The CDR3 length is 15 residues. Germline CDR1 MNHEY, CDR2 SVGEGT. The TCR comes from a human donor in a cohort sampled during active COVID-19. The specimen was peripheral blood. V is TRBV6-2 or TRBV6-3 and J is TRBJ2-3; D is possibly TRBD2 (6 bases). CDR3 bases: TGTGCCAGCAGTTACGACGGGGGATTCACAGATACGCAGTATTTT. This gives the protein CASSYDGGFTDTQYF.